What follows describes a single T cell receptor (beta chain). cDNA for each sample came from eight separate reactions. TCRdb reprocessed the 5' RACE reads and reports one entry per CDR3 protein, with no DNA. This repertoire includes 140,000 to 150,000 distinct CDR3 sequences. Blood, 2.5 ml, was drawn per donor. This specimen comes from a study of monozygotic twins with inflammatory bowel disease. CDR3 size: 18 residues. Germline CDR1 and CDR2: MDHEN and SYDVKM. The receptor was isolated from a human donor with ulcerative colitis or Crohn's disease, or a healthy co-twin of an affected twin (not recorded which). V is TRBV28 and J is TRBJ2-1; the D gene TCRdb calls, TRBD2, cannot be checked with no DNA. Sequences were obtained from blood. The CDR3 reads CASRPRLAGVGSYNEQFF.